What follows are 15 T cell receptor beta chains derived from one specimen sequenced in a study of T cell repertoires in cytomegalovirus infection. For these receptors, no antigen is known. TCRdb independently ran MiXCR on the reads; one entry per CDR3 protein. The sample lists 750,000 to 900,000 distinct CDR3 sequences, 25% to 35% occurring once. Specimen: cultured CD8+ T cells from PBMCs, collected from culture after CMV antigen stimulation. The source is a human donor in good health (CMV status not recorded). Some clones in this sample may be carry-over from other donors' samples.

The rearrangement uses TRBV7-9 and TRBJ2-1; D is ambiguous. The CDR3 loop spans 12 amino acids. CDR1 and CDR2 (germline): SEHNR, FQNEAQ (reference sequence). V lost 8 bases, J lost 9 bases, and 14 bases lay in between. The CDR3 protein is CASDRIWGEQFF. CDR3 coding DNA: TGTGCCAGCGACCGGATCTGGGGTGAGCAGTTCTTC.

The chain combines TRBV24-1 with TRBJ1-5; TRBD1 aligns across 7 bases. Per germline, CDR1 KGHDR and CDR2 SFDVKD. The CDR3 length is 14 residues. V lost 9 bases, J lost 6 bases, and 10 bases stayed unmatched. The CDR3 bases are TGTGCCACCTACACTACAGGGGTATGTCAGCCCCAGCATTTT. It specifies CATYTTGVCQPQHF.

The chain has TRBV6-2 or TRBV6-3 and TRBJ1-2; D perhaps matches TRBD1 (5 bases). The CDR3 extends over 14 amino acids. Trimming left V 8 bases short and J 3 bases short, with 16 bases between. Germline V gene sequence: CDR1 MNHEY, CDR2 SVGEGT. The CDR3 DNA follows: TGTGCCAGCCAGACCCAGGGTCACTACTATGGCTACACCTTC. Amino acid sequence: CASQTQGHYYGYTF.

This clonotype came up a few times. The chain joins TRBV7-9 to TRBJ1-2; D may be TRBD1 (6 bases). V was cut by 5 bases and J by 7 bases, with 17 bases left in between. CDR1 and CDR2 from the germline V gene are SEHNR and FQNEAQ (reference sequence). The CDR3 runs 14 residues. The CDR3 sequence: CASSPPGGRAGYTF. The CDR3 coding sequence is TGTGCCAGCAGCCCTCCGGGGGGGCGCGCTGGCTACACCTTC.

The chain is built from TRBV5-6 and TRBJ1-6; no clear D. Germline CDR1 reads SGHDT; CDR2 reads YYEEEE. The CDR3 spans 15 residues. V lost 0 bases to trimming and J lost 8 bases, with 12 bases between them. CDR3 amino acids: CASSLVTEPHSPLHF. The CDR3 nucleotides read TGTGCCAGCAGCTTGGTAACAGAGCCTCATTCACCCCTCCACTTT.

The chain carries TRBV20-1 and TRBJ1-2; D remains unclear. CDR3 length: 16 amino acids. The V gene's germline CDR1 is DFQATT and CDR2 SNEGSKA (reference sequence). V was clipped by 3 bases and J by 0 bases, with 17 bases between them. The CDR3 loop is CSARISGSPANYGYTF. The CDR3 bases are TGCAGTGCTAGGATCTCAGGCTCACCCGCTAACTATGGCTACACCTTC.

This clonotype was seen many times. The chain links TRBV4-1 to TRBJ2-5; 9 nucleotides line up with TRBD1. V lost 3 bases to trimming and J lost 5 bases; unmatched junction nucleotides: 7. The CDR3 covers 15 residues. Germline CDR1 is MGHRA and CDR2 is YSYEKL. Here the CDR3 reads CASSQEQGAGETQYF. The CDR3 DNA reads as TGCGCCAGCAGCCAGGAACAGGGGGCAGGGGAGACCCAGTACTTC.

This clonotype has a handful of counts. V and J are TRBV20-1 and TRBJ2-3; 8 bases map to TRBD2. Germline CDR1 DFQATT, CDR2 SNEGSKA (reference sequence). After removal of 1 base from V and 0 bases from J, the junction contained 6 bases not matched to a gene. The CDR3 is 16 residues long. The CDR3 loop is CSARGGIAGSTDTQYF. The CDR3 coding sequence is TGCAGTGCTAGAGGTGGAATAGCGGGGAGCACAGATACGCAGTATTTT.

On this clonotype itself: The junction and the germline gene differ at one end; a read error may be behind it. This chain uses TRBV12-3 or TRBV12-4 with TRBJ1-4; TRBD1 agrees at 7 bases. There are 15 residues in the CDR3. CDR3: CASSQTGRKDEKLVF. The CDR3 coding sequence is TGTGCCAGCAGTCAGACAGGGCGGAAGGATGAAAAACTGGTTTTT.

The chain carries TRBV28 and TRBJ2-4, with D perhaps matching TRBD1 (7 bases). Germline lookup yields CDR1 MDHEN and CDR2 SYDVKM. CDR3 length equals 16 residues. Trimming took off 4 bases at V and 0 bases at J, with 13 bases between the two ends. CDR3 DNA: TGTGCCAGCAGTTCTCACAGGGGACTAGCCAAAAACATTCAGTACTTC. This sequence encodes CASSSHRGLAKNIQYF. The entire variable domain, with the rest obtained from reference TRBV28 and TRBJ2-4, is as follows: DVKVTQSSRYLVKRTGEKVFLECVQDMDHENMFWYRQDPGLGLRLIYFSYDVKMKEKGDIPEGYSVSREKKERFSLILESASTNQTSMYLCASSSHRGLAKNIQYFGAGTRLSVL.

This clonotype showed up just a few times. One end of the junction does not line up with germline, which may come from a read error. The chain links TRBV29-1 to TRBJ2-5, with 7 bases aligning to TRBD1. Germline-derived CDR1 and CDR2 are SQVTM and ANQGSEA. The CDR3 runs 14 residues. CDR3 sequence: CSVGHRGSREPQYF. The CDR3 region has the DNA TGCAGCGTTGGCCACAGGGGCTCCAGAGAGCCCCAGTACTTC.

The CDR3 is CASSLQYHSNQPQHF. The CDR3 DNA follows: TGTGCCAGCAGTTTGCAGTACCATAGCAATCAGCCCCAGCATTTT. The chain recombines TRBV28 with TRBJ1-5, with D uncertain. CDR1 MDHEN and CDR2 SYDVKM come from the germline V gene. V lost 3 bases to trimming and J lost 0 bases, with 9 bases between them. The CDR3 has 15 amino acids.

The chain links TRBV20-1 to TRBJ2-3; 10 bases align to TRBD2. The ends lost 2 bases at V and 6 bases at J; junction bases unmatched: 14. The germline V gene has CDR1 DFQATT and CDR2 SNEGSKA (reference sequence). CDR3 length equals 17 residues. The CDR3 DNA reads TGCAGTGCTAGAACCAGCGGGGGGGAACTACCTGGGGATACGCAGTATTTT. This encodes CSARTSGGELPGDTQYF.

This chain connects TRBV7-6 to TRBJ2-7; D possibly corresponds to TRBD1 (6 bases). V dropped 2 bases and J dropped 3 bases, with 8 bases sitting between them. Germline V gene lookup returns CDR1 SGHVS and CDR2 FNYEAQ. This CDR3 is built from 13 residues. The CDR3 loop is CASSLNRDYEQYF. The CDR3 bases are TGTGCCAGCAGCTTAAACAGGGACTACGAGCAGTACTTC.

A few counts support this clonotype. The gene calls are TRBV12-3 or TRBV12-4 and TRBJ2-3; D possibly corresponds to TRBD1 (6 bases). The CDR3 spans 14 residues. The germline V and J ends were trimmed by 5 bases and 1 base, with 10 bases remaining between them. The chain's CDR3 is CASSARGRTDTQYF. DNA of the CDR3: TGTGCCAGCAGTGCCAGGGGCCGCACAGATACGCAGTATTTT.